Reported below is one T cell receptor beta chain. Its antigen is still unknown. The data belong to a study of T cell responses to AZD1222 COVID-19 vaccine. Findings and caveats of the study: Among AZD1222 vaccinees, only five or six were seropositive at baseline.

The protocol was immunoSEQ multiplex PCR, while the TCRdb copy is restricted to in-frame clones and leaves out a portion. The repertoire holds approximately 110,000 clones, with roughly 87% as singletons. The sequences come from peripheral blood, collected on day 0 of AZD1222 vaccination. The origin of this receptor is an adult in good health.

The chain's CDR3 is CASSGGHSNYGYTF. The CDR3 coding sequence is TGTGCCAGCAGCGGGGGACATTCTAACTATGGCTACACCTTC. The rearrangement links TRBV7-9 to TRBJ1-2; possibly TRBD1 for D (6 bases). This CDR3 contains 14 residues. From germline, CDR1 is SEHNR and CDR2 FQNEAQ (reference sequence). Between the trimmed V and J ends, which lost 5 bases and 0 bases, there was a span of 10 bases. The variable domain in full, with the rest retrieved from reference TRBV7-9 and TRBJ1-2, is DTGVSQNPRHKITKRGQNVTFRCDPISEHNRLYWYRQTLGQGPEFLTYFQNEAQLEKSRLLSDRFSAERPKGSFSTLEIQRTEQGDSAMYLCASSGGHSNYGYTFGSGTRLTVV.